This is a list of T cell receptor beta chains from one sample in a study of blood T cells in healthy people across ages. TCRdb itself ran the 5' RACE reads through MiXCR, one entry per CDR3 protein. The sample records around 800,000 distinct CDR3 sequences, about a quarter being singletons. These data were likewise used in another study, on T cells of mothers and their children.

Sequenced: blood. The receptor set was obtained from a boy between 10 and 17 years old in good health. Both conserved end residues are part of each CDR3. The D gene is left open where the match is weak. Rows give clone size only sometimes, using once, few, many, or a class for an expanded clone.

v_call	j_call	d_call	clone_size	cdr3_nt	cdr3_aa
TRBV28	TRBJ1-1	NA	once	TGTGCCAGCAGTTTTCAGGACGGCCTTGAAGCTTTCTTT	CASSFQDGLEAFF
TRBV2	TRBJ2-1	TRBD2	NA	TGTGCCAGCAGGGGACTAGCGAGCAATGAGCAGTTCTTC	CASRGLASNEQFF
TRBV24-1	TRBJ1-2	TRBD1	NA	TGTGCCACCAGTACGGGACAGGGCTATGGCTACACCTTC	CATSTGQGYGYTF
TRBV7-3	TRBJ2-1	TRBD2	NA	TGTGCCAGCAGCCCCGGGGGGACTACCTTCTACAATGAGCAGTTCTTC	CASSPGGTTFYNEQFF
TRBV4-2	TRBJ2-5	NA	NA	TGTGCCAGCAGCCAAGAGTGGGGGGCCTGGGAGACCCAGTACTTC	CASSQEWGAWETQYF
TRBV12-5	TRBJ2-5	NA	few	TGTGCTAGTGGTTTGGTACAAAAGACAGGCACCCAAGAGACCCAGTACTTC	CASGLVQKTGTQETQYF
TRBV4-3	TRBJ1-4	NA	few	TGCGCCAGCAGCCAAGACCTTGGACGAGTAAGAGAAAAACTGTTTTTT	CASSQDLGRVREKLFF
TRBV6-5	TRBJ1-2	NA	few	TGTGCCAGCAGGGATCGTAACTATGGCTACACCTTC	CASRDRNYGYTF
TRBV12-3/TRBV12-4	TRBJ2-5	NA	few	TGTGCCAGCAGCACCTTCACTAGGGTGGAGACCCAGTACTTC	CASSTFTRVETQYF
TRBV11-2	TRBJ2-1	NA	NA	TGTGCCAGCAGCTTAGTTCTTCACAGGCCGGACAATGAGCAGTTCTTC	CASSLVLHRPDNEQFF
TRBV12-3/TRBV12-4	TRBJ1-2	NA	NA	TGTGCCAGCAGTCTCGAACGATTTAACTATGGCTACACCTTC	CASSLERFNYGYTF
TRBV5-1	TRBJ2-1	NA	NA	TGCGCCAGCAGCGTGGGACTCAACTCCTACAATGAGCAGTTCTTC	CASSVGLNSYNEQFF
TRBV18	TRBJ1-1	NA	NA	TGTGCCAGCTCACCAGAGGGAAATTATGACACTGAAGCTTTCTTT	CASSPEGNYDTEAFF
TRBV6-1	TRBJ2-7	TRBD1	NA	TGTGCCAGCAAAAGCCCACAGGGGGAGCAGTACTTC	CASKSPQGEQYF
TRBV27	TRBJ2-5	NA	NA	TGTGCCAGCAGTTCCCGAACCTTACTACAAGAGACCCAGTACTTC	CASSSRTLLQETQYF
TRBV24-1	TRBJ1-2	TRBD1	few	TGTGCCACCAGTGGGACAGGCAACTATGGCTACACCTTC	CATSGTGNYGYTF
TRBV5-1	TRBJ2-5	TRBD2	few	TGCGCCAGCAGCGATACTAGCGGGCACCAAGAGACCCAGTACTTC	CASSDTSGHQETQYF
TRBV6-5	TRBJ1-2	NA	few	TGTGCCAGCAGTTACTCCAGGGAAACTGGCTACACCTTC	CASSYSRETGYTF
TRBV5-1	TRBJ2-5	NA	few	TGCGCCAGCATTTCAGGCGGGACCCAGTACTTC	CASISGGTQYF
TRBV19	TRBJ2-5	NA	NA	TGTGCCAGTAGTGTCCCAGGGATGGAGACCCAGTACTTC	CASSVPGMETQYF
TRBV6-2/TRBV6-3	TRBJ2-5	TRBD2	NA	TGTGCCAGCAGTTACACGGGCAGAACTAGCGGGGTAGAGACCCAGTACTTC	CASSYTGRTSGVETQYF
TRBV6-2/TRBV6-3	TRBJ2-7	TRBD2	NA	TGTGCCAGTTCCGGAGCGGGAAAGAAGTACGAGCAGTACTTC	CASSGAGKKYEQYF
TRBV5-1	TRBJ1-4	NA	NA	TGCGCCAGCAGCTTGTTTGGGAGAATTGATGAAAAACTGTTTTTT	CASSLFGRIDEKLFF
TRBV10-3	TRBJ1-1	NA	few	TGTGCCATCAGTGAGTCGATCAGAAAAACTGAAGCTTTCTTT	CAISESIRKTEAFF
TRBV20-1	TRBJ2-3	TRBD1	NA	TGCAGTGCTCCGGGACAGGGGGCGGAAAATACGCAGTATTTT	CSAPGQGAENTQYF
TRBV9	TRBJ2-5	NA	NA	TGTGCCAGCAGCGAAGGGGAACATGAGACCCAGTACTTC	CASSEGEHETQYF
TRBV11-1	TRBJ2-6	NA	once	TGTGCCAGCAGCTTAGGAGGGCTCGGGGCCAACGTCCTGACTTTC	CASSLGGLGANVLTF
TRBV5-1	TRBJ2-5	TRBD1	NA	TGCGCCAGCAGCTTTGGGACAGGGATAGGTGAGACCCAGTACTTC	CASSFGTGIGETQYF
TRBV29-1	TRBJ2-1	TRBD1	NA	TGCAGCGTTGGGGACAGGTCCTACAATGAGCAGTTCTTC	CSVGDRSYNEQFF
TRBV12-3/TRBV12-4	TRBJ1-5	NA	NA	TGTGCCAGCGCTGTAGGGGTGGGGACGTCAAGCAATCAGCCCCAGCATTTT	CASAVGVGTSSNQPQHF
TRBV5-1	TRBJ2-1	NA	NA	TGCGCCAGCAGCTTGGCAGCCGGGCGCAATGAGCAGTTCTTC	CASSLAAGRNEQFF
TRBV5-1	TRBJ1-6	NA	few	TGCGCCAGCAGTTGGCAGGGGCGAGATAATTCACCCCTCCACTTT	CASSWQGRDNSPLHF
TRBV20-1	TRBJ2-7	NA	few	TGCAGTGCTAGAGATCAGTGGGGAGTCGGTGGTTCCTACGAGCAGTACTTC	CSARDQWGVGGSYEQYF